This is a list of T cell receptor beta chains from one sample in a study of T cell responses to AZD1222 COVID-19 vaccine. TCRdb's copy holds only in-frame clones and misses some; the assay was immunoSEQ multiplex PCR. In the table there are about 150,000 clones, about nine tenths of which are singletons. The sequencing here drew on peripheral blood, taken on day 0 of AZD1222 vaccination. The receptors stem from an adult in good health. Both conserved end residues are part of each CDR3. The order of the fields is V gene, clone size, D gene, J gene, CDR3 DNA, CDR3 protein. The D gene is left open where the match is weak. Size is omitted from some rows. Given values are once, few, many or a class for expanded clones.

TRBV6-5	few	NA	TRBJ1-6	TGTGCCAGCAGTCCCGGAGGGGCTTCACCCCTCCACTTT	CASSPGGASPLHF
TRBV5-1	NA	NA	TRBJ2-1	TGCGCCAGCAGCTTGGAAGGGGGACCCTACAATGAGCAGTTCTTC	CASSLEGGPYNEQFF
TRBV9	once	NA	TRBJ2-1	TGTGCCAGCAGCACCCGTACTGACCGGCCTGGCAATGAGCAGTTCTTC	CASSTRTDRPGNEQFF
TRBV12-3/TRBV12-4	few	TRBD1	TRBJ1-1	TGTGCCAGCAGTTTAGGGACAGGGCGTGAAGCTTTCTTT	CASSLGTGREAFF
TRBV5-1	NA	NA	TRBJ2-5	TGCGCCAGCAGCTTGAGGGCGGCAGGTTCAGGCCAAGAGACCCAGTACTTC	CASSLRAAGSGQETQYF
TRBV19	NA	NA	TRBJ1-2	TGTGCCAGTAGCCGTGGGGTAGGTGATGGCTACACCTTC	CASSRGVGDGYTF
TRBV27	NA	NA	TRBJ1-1	TGTGCCAGCAGTCCTTCTTGGGGCACTGAAGCTTTCTTT	CASSPSWGTEAFF
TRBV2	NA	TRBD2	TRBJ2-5	TGTGCCAGCAGGAGGACTAGCGGGAGGTCCCAGTACTTC	CASRRTSGRSQYF
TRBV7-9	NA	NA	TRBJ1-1	TGTGCCAGCACCAGCTTTTCCGGGACAGAAGCTTTCTTT	CASTSFSGTEAFF
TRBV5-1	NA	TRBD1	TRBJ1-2	TGCGCCAGCAGCCAAGGACAGGGGGGCTATGGCTACACCTTC	CASSQGQGGYGYTF
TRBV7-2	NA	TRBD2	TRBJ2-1	TGTGCCAGCAGCTTTAGCGGGAGGGAGTTCTTC	CASSFSGREFF
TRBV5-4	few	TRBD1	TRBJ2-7	TGTGCCAGCAGCTTTTCTGGGACAGGGGGTCTCGAGCAGTACTTC	CASSFSGTGGLEQYF
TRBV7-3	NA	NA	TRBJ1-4	TGTGCCAGCAGCTTATGGGCAGCCCCTAATGAAAAACTGTTTTTT	CASSLWAAPNEKLFF
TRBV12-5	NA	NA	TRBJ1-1	TGTGCTAGTGGTTTTGGTTGGAACACTGAAGCTTTCTTT	CASGFGWNTEAFF
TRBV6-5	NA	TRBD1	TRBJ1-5	TGTGCCAGCAGTCCTACAGGGGGTCAGCCCCAGCATTTT	CASSPTGGQPQHF
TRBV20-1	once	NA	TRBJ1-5	TGCAGTGCTTTTCAGGGCACTTCTCAGCATTTT	CSAFQGTSQHF
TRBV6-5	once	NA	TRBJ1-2	TGTGCCAGCAGAAGTCCCCGCGGGGCTAACTATGGCTACACCTTC	CASRSPRGANYGYTF
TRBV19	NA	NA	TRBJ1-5	TGTGCCAGTAGTATAAGGATGAGAGGGGTTCAGCCCCAGCATTTT	CASSIRMRGVQPQHF
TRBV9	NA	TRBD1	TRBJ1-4	TGTGCCAGCAGCACGAGGGCCACAGGGGGCTTGTTCGGAACTAATGAAAAACTGTTTTTT	CASSTRATGGLFGTNEKLFF
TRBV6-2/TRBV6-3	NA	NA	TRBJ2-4	TGTGCCAGCAGCTCGACAGGTCTAGCCAAAAACATTCAGTACTTC	CASSSTGLAKNIQYF
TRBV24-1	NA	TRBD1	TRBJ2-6	TGTGCCACTAGCCGGACAGGGGACTTGGGAGGGGCCAACGTCCTGACTTTC	CATSRTGDLGGANVLTF
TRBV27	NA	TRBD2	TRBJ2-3	TGTGCCAGCACCAAAGCGGGAGGGAGCACAGATACGCAGTATTTT	CASTKAGGSTDTQYF
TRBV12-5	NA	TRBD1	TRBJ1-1	TGTGCTAGTGGTTTGATAGTGGGACAGGGATGGACTGAAGCTTTCTTT	CASGLIVGQGWTEAFF
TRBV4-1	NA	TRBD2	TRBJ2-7	TGCGCCAGCAGCCAGGTGCCGGGACTAGGGGCCTCCGAGCAGTACTTC	CASSQVPGLGASEQYF
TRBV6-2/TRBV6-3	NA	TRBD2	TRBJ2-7	TGTGCCAGCAGTTACTCGAGGACTAGCGGGAGGGCCTACGAGCAGTACTTC	CASSYSRTSGRAYEQYF